Many counts were recorded for the clone carrying this T cell receptor beta chain. Its target is not known. Time point reported: persistent/refractory GD, antithyroid drugs over 5 years with positive TRAb. Making the TCR library involved RNA that had been extracted from PBMCs. The sample belongs to a study of regulatory T cells in long-lasting Graves disease. Notes on the study in general: Only a small sample size was used, which may have cut accuracy. Public clonotype sharing was higher in persistent than newly diagnosed patients. Among samples with persistent disease, TRBV28, TRBJ1-2 and TRBJ2-5 were favored. Persistent Graves' patients showed a TCR diversity that was lower than that of newly diagnosed ones.

Germline CDR1 KGHDR, CDR2 SFDVKD. Trimming pared 3 bases from V and 2 bases from J, leaving 9 bases between. This CDR3 has 15 residues. Researchers made TCR beta libraries by using iRepertoire HTBI primers and running Arm-PCR on CDR3 regions. From the multiplex PCR reads, TCRdb called clonotypes with MiXCR, one entry per CDR3 protein. The table lists 360,000 or so distinct CDR3 sequences, approximately 25% of them singletons. This specimen consisted of peripheral blood mononuclear cells (PBMCs), obtained when the disease was refractory, from a patient treated with antithyroid drugs. The clonotype comes from a woman in her 40s with Graves disease. The chain carries TRBV24-1 and TRBJ2-2, with D maybe TRBD1 (5 bases). CDR3 coding DNA: TGTGCCACCAGTGATCCCAGGGTAAACACCGGGGAGCTGTTTTTT. Translation: CATSDPRVNTGELFF.